The 24 T cell receptor beta chains listed next were all sequenced from one sample in a study of CD8 T cells in ankylosing spondylitis. Study findings and constraints: The study identified a TCR beta motif of under 10 highly homologous variants that appeared characteristic of ankylosing spondylitis blood.

TCRdb called the 5' RACE reads again in MiXCR, with one record for every CDR3 protein. The sample has roughly 700,000 distinct CDR3 sequences; 15% to 20% are singletons. Which antigens these TCRs recognize remains unknown. The source material was blood, either unsorted or a sorted T cell fraction (not recorded which). These receptors were collected from a male donor with ankylosing spondylitis.

The CDR3 loop reads CASSQLGQGDSPLHF. CDR3 sequence (DNA): TGTGCCAGCAGCCAACTCGGACAGGGGGACTCACCCCTCCACTTT. The chain has TRBV4-2 and TRBJ1-6, with 10 bases identical to TRBD1. CDR1 and CDR2 (germline): LGHNA, YNFKEQ. V lost 2 bases, J lost 10 bases, and 5 bases stayed unmatched. The CDR3 is 15 amino acids.

The CDR3 DNA follows: TGTGCCAGCAGTTACGGTGACAGGGCCAATTCACCCCTCCACTTT. Amino acids: CASSYGDRANSPLHF. This chain joins TRBV6-5 and TRBJ1-6; TRBD1 agrees at 7 bases. The CDR3 spans 15 residues. With 2 bases clipped from V and 7 bases from J, the junction kept 5 bases outside the gene matches. Germline CDR1 and CDR2: MNHEY and SVGAGI.

This clonotype has just a few counts. The rearrangement uses TRBV5-1 and TRBJ2-7; TRBD2 matches 7 bases. Germline trimming cut 4 bases from V and 3 bases from J; bases unmatched to any gene: 13. The V gene's germline CDR1 is SGHRS and CDR2 YFSETQ. CDR3 length: 16 residues. CDR3 residues: CASSLDGLAEIYEQYF. Written as DNA, the CDR3 is TGCGCCAGCAGCCTGGATGGCCTAGCGGAAATCTACGAGCAGTACTTC.

V and J are TRBV7-3 and TRBJ2-2, with 9 bases matching TRBD2. The trim removed 1 base at V and 2 bases at J, leaving 8 bases unmatched. Per germline, CDR1 SGHTA and CDR2 FQGTGA. This CDR3 has 18 amino acids. The CDR3 here is CASSLKAGGDLNTGELFF. The CDR3 bases are TGTGCCAGCAGCTTAAAAGCGGGGGGTGACCTCAACACCGGGGAGCTGTTTTTT.

This clonotype was seen a handful of times. V and J are TRBV12-5 and TRBJ2-5, with 10 bases identical to TRBD2. The CDR3 extends over 14 amino acids. Losses at the gene ends were 6 bases for V and 5 bases for J; bases not matched to a gene: 6. Germline V gene lookup returns CDR1 LGHNT and CDR2 FRNRAP. The CDR3 sequence: CASGSGLATETQYF. CDR3 sequence (DNA): TGTGCTAGTGGATCGGGACTAGCGACGGAGACCCAGTACTTC.

This clonotype was found a few times. The J gene is TRBJ1-6, the V gene TRBV7-9; maybe TRBD1 (5 bases). V lost 4 bases and J 6 bases, leaving 10 bases between the germline ends. Germline V gene sequence: CDR1 SEHNR, CDR2 FQNEAQ (reference sequence). The CDR3 is 14 amino acids. The CDR3 sequence: CASSSGFSNSPLHF. The DNA of the CDR3 is TGTGCCAGCAGCTCAGGGTTCTCTAATTCACCCCTCCACTTT.

This clonotype appeared many times. The chain employs TRBV12-3 or TRBV12-4 and TRBJ1-1; perhaps TRBD1 as D (5 bases). This CDR3 spans 14 amino acids. Trimming took off 5 bases at V and 4 bases at J, with 14 bases between the two ends. CDR3 region: CASSTRQRGTEAFF. The CDR3 region has the DNA TGTGCCAGCAGTACCAGACAAAGGGGCACTGAAGCTTTCTTT.

The chain carries TRBV30 and TRBJ2-5; the D gene is possibly TRBD2 (6 bases). The CDR3 has 13 amino acids. The germline gives CDR1 GTSNPN, CDR2 SVGIG (reference sequence). The V end lost 0 bases, the J end lost 3 bases, and 8 bases lay between the germline ends. CDR3 coding DNA: TGTGCCTGGAGTGTAGGAGGGGAAGAGACCCAGTACTTC. Encoded protein: CAWSVGGEETQYF.

The chain employs TRBV20-1 and TRBJ2-2; D may be TRBD2 (5 bases). With 5 bases removed from V and 4 bases from J, the gap between germline ends came to 11 bases. The CDR3 loop spans 13 amino acids. CDR1 DFQATT and CDR2 SNEGSKA come from the germline V gene (reference sequence). The CDR3 sequence: CSASGLSTGELFF. The CDR3, as DNA: TGCAGTGCTTCAGGACTGAGCACCGGGGAGCTGTTTTTT.

V is TRBV24-1 and J is TRBJ2-1, with D perhaps TRBD2 (6 bases). With 3 bases removed from V and 5 bases from J, the gap between germline ends came to 13 bases. The CDR3 runs 15 residues. CDR1 is KGHDR and CDR2 is SFDVKD in the germline V gene. The CDR3 region is CATSDPRGFDNEQFF. CDR3 nucleotides: TGTGCCACCAGTGATCCTCGGGGGTTCGACAATGAGCAGTTCTTC.

The CDR3 DNA sequence: TGTGCCAGCAGTACTGACAGGGCAATTCGAGAGCAGTACTTC. Its translation is CASSTDRAIREQYF. This sequence joins TRBV6-4 and TRBJ2-7; the match to TRBD1 covers 7 bases. This CDR3 is built from 14 residues. Looked up from germline, CDR1 is MRHNA and CDR2 is SNTAGT. Trimming at V came to 5 bases and at J to 7 bases, leaving 11 bases not matched to a gene.

This clonotype was seen only a few times. This chain joins TRBV12-3 or TRBV12-4 and TRBJ2-7; 10 bases line up with TRBD2. The CDR3 runs to 14 residues. V was pared by 9 bases and J by 1 base, with 6 bases of the junction left unmatched. CDR3 in amino acids: CASRSSGSSYEQYF. The CDR3 DNA reads as TGTGCCAGTCGGTCTAGCGGGAGTTCCTACGAGCAGTACTTC.

DNA for the CDR3: TGTGCCAGCAGTGAGTTAGCTACATCGAACACCGGGGAGCTGTTTTTT. This encodes CASSELATSNTGELFF. The chain recombines TRBV6-4 with TRBJ2-2; no clear D gene. Per the germline V gene, CDR1 is MRHNA and CDR2 is SNTAGT. The V end lost 3 bases, the J end lost 0 bases, and 11 bases lay between the germline ends. CDR3 length: 16 amino acids.

This clonotype was seen a handful of times. The chain employs TRBV24-1 and TRBJ2-1, with a possible D match to TRBD1 (7 bases). The CDR3 is 13 residues long. V gave up 10 bases and J gave up 4 bases, with 13 bases separating them. Germline CDR1 reads KGHDR; CDR2 reads SFDVKD. The CDR3 protein is CATSRGEYNEQFF. The CDR3 DNA reads TGTGCCACTAGCAGGGGGGAATACAATGAGCAGTTCTTC.

V gene TRBV10-3 combines with J gene TRBJ2-3; D is perhaps TRBD1 (5 bases). Trimming removed 2 bases from V and 3 bases from J, with 21 bases in between. Germline lookup yields CDR1 ENHRY and CDR2 SYGVKD. CDR3 length: 18 residues. The CDR3 DNA sequence: TGTGCCATCAGTGAGACCCAGGGCCTTCTCGGTCAAACAGATACGCAGTATTTT. This translates into CAISETQGLLGQTDTQYF.

The rearrangement joins TRBV12-3 or TRBV12-4 to TRBJ2-1, with a possible D match to TRBD2 (6 bases). This CDR3 region has 14 residues. The V end was cut by 6 bases, the J end by 4 bases, with 13 bases between. The CDR3 nucleotides are TGTGCCAGCAGGGGGGGAGTGCCATACAATGAGCAGTTCTTC. Translated, it gives CASRGGVPYNEQFF.

This clonotype appeared once. An end of the junction differs from the germline gene, which may be a read error. The rearrangement links TRBV6-5 to TRBJ2-4; 9 bases line up with TRBD1. This CDR3 contains 10 residues. Germline V lookup: CDR1 MNHEY, CDR2 SVGAGI. The CDR3 sequence is CASNTGTGRF. CDR3 DNA: TGTGCCAGCAACACCGGGACAGGGAGGTTC.

V gene TRBV18 combines with J gene TRBJ2-1, with 8 bases lining up with TRBD2. The CDR3 consists of 15 residues. Germline V gene lookup returns CDR1 KGHSH and CDR2 LQKENI. The junction had 8 bases not matched to a gene; V was cut back by 4 bases and J by 6 bases. The CDR3 loop reads CASSLLSGNGNEQFF. The CDR3 DNA reads TGTGCCAGCTCACTCCTTAGCGGGAATGGCAATGAGCAGTTCTTC. The whole variable domain, filled in from reference TRBV18 and TRBJ2-1, reads NAGVMQNPRHLVRRRGQEARLRCSPMKGHSHVYWYRQLPEEGLKFMVYLQKENIIDESGMPKERFSAEFPKEGPSILRIQQVVRGDSAAYFCASSLLSGNGNEQFFGPGTRLTVL.

Many counts were recorded for this clonotype. The chain recombines TRBV12-3 or TRBV12-4 with TRBJ1-1; 7 bases agree with TRBD1. V shed 8 bases, J shed 10 bases, and the junction held 10 bases outside the gene matches. The CDR3 totals 12 residues. The DNA of the CDR3 is TGTGCCAGCGGCCCCCGGGACAGTGCAGCTTTCTTT. The encoded protein is CASGPRDSAAFF.

The V gene is TRBV7-9, the J gene TRBJ1-4; D gene ambiguous. Germline values: CDR1 SEHNR, CDR2 FQNEAQ (reference sequence). The ends were cut back, 5 bases at V and 7 bases at J, with 14 bases in the middle. The CDR3 is 14 residues long. The CDR3 DNA reads as TGTGCCAGCAGCAGTTATGAGGGTGGTGAAAAACTGTTTTTT. Residues: CASSSYEGGEKLFF.

This clonotype was counted only a few times. CDR3 protein: CASSQEGDTNQPQHF. The CDR3 DNA follows: TGCGCCAGCAGCCAAGAGGGAGACACCAATCAGCCCCAGCATTTT. The chain has TRBV4-1 and TRBJ1-5, with no clear D. The CDR3 has 15 residues. The germline V gene has CDR1 MGHRA and CDR2 YSYEKL. Between the trimmed V and J ends, which lost 0 bases and 3 bases, there was a span of 9 bases.

The table lists this clonotype with a few counts. The rearrangement uses TRBV29-1 and TRBJ2-1; 7 nucleotides match TRBD1. The trim removed 5 bases at V and 8 bases at J, leaving 3 bases unmatched. CDR1 SQVTM and CDR2 ANQGSEA come from the germline V gene. This CDR3 has 11 residues. The CDR3 is CSVNRGDEQFF. The CDR3 nucleotides read TGCAGCGTTAACAGGGGTGATGAGCAGTTCTTC.

There are many counts of this clonotype. This chain connects TRBV6-5 to TRBJ2-7, with D unresolved. Germline-derived CDR1 and CDR2 are MNHEY and SVGAGI. The length of the CDR3 is 11 residues. Trimming took off 8 bases at V and 3 bases at J, with 8 bases between the two ends. DNA for the CDR3: TGTGCCAGCTTTCCATACTACGAGCAGTACTTC. Amino acids: CASFPYYEQYF.

This clonotype was seen a handful of times. J is TRBJ2-2 and V is TRBV20-1; D remains unclear. Germline V gives CDR1 DFQATT, CDR2 SNEGSKA (reference sequence). CDR3 length: 14 amino acids. V gave up 3 bases and J gave up 2 bases, with 10 bases separating them. CDR3 residues: CSASRTLNTGELFF. In DNA form, the CDR3 reads TGCAGTGCTAGTCGGACCCTTAACACCGGGGAGCTGTTTTTT.